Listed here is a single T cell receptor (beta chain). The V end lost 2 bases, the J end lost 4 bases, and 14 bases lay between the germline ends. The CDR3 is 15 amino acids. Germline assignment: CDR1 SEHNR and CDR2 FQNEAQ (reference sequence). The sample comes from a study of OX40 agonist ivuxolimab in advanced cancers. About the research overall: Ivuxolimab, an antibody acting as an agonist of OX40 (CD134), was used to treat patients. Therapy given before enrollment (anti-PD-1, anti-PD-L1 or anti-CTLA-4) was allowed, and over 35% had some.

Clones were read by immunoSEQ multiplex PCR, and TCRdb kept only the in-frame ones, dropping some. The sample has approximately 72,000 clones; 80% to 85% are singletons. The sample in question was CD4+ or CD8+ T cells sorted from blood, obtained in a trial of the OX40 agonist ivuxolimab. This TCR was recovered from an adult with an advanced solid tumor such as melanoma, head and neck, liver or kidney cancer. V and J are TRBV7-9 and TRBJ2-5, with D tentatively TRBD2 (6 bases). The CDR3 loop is CASSLFWRDAETQYF. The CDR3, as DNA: TGTGCCAGCAGCTTATTTTGGCGGGACGCAGAGACCCAGTACTTC.